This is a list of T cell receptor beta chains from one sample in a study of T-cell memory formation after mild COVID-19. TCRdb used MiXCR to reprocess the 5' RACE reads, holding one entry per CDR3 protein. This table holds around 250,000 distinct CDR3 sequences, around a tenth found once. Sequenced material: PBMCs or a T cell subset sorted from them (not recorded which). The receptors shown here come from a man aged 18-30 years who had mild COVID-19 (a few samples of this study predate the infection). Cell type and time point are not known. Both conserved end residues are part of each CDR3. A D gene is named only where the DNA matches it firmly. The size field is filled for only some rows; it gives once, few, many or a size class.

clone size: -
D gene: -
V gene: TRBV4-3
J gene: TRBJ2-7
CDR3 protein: CASSQGSDEQYF
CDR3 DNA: TGCGCCAGCAGCCAAGGGTCAGACGAGCAGTACTTC

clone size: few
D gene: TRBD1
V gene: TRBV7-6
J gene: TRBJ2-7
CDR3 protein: CASSSETGFYEQYF
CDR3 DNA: TGTGCCAGCAGCTCCGAGACAGGGTTCTACGAGCAGTACTTC

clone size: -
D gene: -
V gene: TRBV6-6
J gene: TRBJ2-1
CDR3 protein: CASSYGQIYNEQFF
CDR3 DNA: TGTGCCAGCAGTTACGGACAGATTTACAATGAGCAGTTCTTC

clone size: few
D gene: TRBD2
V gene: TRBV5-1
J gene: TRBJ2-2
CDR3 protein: CASSSPSGGPSGELFF
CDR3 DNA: TGCGCCAGCAGCTCCCCTAGCGGGGGGCCGAGCGGGGAGCTGTTTTTT

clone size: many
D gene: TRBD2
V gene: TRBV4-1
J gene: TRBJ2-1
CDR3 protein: CASSQPAGGLLDEQFF
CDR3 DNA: TGCGCCAGCAGCCAACCAGCGGGGGGGCTCTTGGATGAGCAGTTCTTC

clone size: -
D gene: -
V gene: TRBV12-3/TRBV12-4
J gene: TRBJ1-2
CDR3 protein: CASSLAQSYTF
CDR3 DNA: TGTGCCAGCAGTTTAGCCCAAAGCTACACCTTC

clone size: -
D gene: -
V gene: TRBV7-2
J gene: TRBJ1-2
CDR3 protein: CASSSSRGPTDKRYTF
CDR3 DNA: TGTGCCAGCAGCTCATCCCGAGGGCCGACAGATAAGCGCTACACCTTC

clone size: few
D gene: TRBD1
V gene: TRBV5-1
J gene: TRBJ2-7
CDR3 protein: CASQGARGYEQYF
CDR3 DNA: TGCGCCAGCCAGGGGGCAAGGGGCTACGAGCAGTACTTC

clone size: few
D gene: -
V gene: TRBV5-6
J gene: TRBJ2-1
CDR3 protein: CASSLGGTGAMGQFF
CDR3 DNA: TGTGCCAGCAGCTTGGGAGGCACGGGGGCAATGGGGCAGTTCTTC

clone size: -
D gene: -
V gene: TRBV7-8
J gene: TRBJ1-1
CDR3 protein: CASRAGAVNTEAFF
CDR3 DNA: TGTGCCAGCAGGGCAGGAGCGGTGAACACTGAAGCTTTCTTT

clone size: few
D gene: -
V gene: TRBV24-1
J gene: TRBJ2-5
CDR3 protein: CATSDLLIMQVETQYF
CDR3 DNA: TGTGCCACCAGTGACCTCCTGATAATGCAAGTAGAGACCCAGTACTTC

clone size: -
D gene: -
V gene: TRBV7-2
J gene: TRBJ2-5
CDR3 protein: CASSSDYPSVVGETQYF
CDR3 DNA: TGTGCCAGCAGCTCGGATTACCCTTCGGTAGTCGGGGAGACCCAGTACTTC

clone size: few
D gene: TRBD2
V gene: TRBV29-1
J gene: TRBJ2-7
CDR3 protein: CSVTPLAGSSYEQYF
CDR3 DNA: TGCAGCGTGACCCCACTAGCGGGGAGCTCCTACGAGCAGTACTTC

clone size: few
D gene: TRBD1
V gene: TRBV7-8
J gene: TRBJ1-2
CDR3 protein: CASSLNGQGYGYTF
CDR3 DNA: TGTGCCAGCAGCTTAAATGGACAGGGATATGGCTACACCTTC

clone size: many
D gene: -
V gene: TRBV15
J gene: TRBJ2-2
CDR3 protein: CATSRDGASGTGELFF
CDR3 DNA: TGTGCCACCAGCAGAGATGGCGCTTCAGGCACCGGGGAGCTGTTTTTT

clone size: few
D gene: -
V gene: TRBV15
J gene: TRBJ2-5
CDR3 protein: CATSRDQNQETQYF
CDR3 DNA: TGTGCCACCAGCAGAGATCAAAACCAAGAGACCCAGTACTTC

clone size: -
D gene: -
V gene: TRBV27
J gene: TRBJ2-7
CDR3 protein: CASSWGDGAYEQYF
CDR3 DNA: TGTGCCAGCAGTTGGGGTGACGGGGCCTACGAGCAGTACTTC

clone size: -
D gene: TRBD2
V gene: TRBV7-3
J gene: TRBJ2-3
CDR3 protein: CASSLLAGEQYF
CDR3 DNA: TGTGCCAGCAGCTTGCTAGCGGGGGAACAGTATTTT

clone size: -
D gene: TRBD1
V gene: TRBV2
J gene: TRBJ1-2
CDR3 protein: CASIRQGVYGYTF
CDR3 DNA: TGTGCCAGCATAAGACAGGGGGTTTATGGCTACACCTTC

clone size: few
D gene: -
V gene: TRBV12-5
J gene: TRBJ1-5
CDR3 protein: CASGLEEWGQPQHF
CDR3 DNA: TGTGCTAGTGGTTTAGAGGAATGGGGTCAGCCCCAGCATTTT

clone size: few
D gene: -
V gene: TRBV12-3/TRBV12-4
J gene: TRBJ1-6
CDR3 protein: CASSPTWSSPLHF
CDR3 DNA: TGTGCCAGCAGTCCGACATGGAGTTCACCCCTCCACTTT

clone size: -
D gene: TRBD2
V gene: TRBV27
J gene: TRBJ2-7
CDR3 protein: CASSLQSGGPYEQYF
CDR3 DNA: TGTGCCAGCAGTTTACAAAGCGGGGGACCCTACGAGCAGTACTTC

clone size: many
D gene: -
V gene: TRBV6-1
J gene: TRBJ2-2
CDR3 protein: CASSDWTRELFF
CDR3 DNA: TGTGCCAGCAGTGATTGGACCCGGGAGCTGTTTTTT

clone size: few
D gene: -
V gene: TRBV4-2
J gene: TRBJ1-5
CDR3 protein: CASSQVYSGQLGYQPQHF
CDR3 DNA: TGTGCCAGCAGCCAAGTTTATTCGGGGCAACTGGGGTATCAGCCCCAGCATTTT

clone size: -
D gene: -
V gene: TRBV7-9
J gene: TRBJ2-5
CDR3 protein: CASILPQGETYQETQYF
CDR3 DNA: TGTGCCAGCATCCTTCCTCAAGGGGAGACGTACCAAGAGACCCAGTACTTC

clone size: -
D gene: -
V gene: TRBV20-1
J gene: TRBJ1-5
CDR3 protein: CSAREGYSNQPQHF
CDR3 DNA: TGCAGTGCTAGAGAGGGTTATAGCAATCAGCCCCAGCATTTT

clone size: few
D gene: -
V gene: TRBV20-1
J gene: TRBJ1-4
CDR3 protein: CSARAQGGFEKLFF
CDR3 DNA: TGCAGTGCTAGAGCCCAGGGTGGGTTTGAAAAACTGTTTTTT

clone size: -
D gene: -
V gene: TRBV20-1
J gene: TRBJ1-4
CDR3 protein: CSARGQGAEWEKLFF
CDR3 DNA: TGCAGTGCTAGGGGGCAAGGGGCTGAGTGGGAAAAACTGTTTTTT

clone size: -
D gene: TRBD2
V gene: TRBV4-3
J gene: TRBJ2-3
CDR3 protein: CASSQDPRGGQTDTQYF
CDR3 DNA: TGCGCCAGCAGCCAAGATCCGCGGGGGGGCCAGACAGATACGCAGTATTTT

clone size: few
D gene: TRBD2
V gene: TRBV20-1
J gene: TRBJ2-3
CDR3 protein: CSARLAGGITDTQYF
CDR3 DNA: TGCAGTGCTAGGCTAGCGGGGGGAATCACAGATACGCAGTATTTT

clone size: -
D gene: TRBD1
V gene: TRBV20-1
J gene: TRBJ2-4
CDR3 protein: CSAQAPQGAGAKNIQYF
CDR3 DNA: TGCAGTGCCCAAGCTCCCCAGGGGGCTGGCGCCAAAAACATTCAGTACTTC

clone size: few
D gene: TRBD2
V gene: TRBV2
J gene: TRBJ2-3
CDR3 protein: CASSESGGPDTQYF
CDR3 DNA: TGTGCCAGCAGTGAAAGCGGGGGTCCCGATACGCAGTATTTT

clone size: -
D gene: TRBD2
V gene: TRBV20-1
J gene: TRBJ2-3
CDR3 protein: CSASSGVSTDTQYF
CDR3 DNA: TGCAGTGCTAGCAGCGGGGTCAGCACAGATACGCAGTATTTT

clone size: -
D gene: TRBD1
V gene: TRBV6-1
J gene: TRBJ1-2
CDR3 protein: CASSFDRDNYGYTF
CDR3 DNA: TGTGCCAGCAGTTTTGACAGGGATAACTATGGCTACACCTTC

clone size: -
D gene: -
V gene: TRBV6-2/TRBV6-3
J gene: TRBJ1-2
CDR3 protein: CASTRETVRRHGYTF
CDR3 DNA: TGTGCCAGCACCCGTGAGACAGTTCGGCGGCATGGCTACACCTTC

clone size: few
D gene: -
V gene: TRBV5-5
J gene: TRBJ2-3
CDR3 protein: CASSLERDTDTQYF
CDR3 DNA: TGTGCCAGCAGCTTGGAAAGGGACACAGATACGCAGTATTTT

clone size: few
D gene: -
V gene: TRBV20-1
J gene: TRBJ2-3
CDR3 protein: CSARGLDTQYF
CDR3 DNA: TGCAGTGCTAGGGGCCTAGATACGCAGTATTTT

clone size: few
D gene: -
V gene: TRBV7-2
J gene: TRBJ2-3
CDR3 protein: CASSYRTGRGTDTQYF
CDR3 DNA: TGTGCCAGCAGCTACCGGACAGGGAGGGGGACAGATACGCAGTATTTT

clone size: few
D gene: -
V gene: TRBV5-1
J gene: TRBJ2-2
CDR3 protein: CASSLVSGSGELFF
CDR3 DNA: TGCGCCAGCAGCTTGGTCTCGGGCTCCGGGGAGCTGTTTTTT

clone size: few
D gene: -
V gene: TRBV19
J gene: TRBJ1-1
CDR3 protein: CASSPGARVDTEAFF
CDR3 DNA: TGTGCCAGTAGCCCGGGGGCGCGGGTTGACACTGAAGCTTTCTTT

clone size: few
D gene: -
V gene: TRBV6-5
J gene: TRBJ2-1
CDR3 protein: CASSCEGRSSYNEQFF
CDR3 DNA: TGTGCCAGCAGTTGCGAAGGACGGAGCTCCTACAATGAGCAGTTCTTC

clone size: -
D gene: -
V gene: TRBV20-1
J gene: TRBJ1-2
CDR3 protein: CSASRPFSSYGYTF
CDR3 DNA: TGCAGTGCTAGCCGGCCTTTTTCTTCCTATGGCTACACCTTC

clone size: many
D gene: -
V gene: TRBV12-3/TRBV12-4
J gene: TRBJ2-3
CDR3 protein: CASSLGISGSTDTQYF
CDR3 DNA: TGTGCCAGCAGTTTGGGGATTTCGGGTAGCACAGATACGCAGTATTTT

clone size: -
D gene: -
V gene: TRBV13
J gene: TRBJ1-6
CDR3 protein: CASSLGRPYNSPLHF
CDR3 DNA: TGTGCCAGCAGCTTAGGTCGACCCTATAATTCACCCCTCCACTTT

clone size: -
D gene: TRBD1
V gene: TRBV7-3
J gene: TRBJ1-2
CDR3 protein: CASSRRDSNYGYTF
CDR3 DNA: TGTGCCAGCAGTCGCCGGGACAGTAACTATGGCTACACCTTC

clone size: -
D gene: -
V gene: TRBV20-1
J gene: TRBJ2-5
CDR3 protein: CSASRGGQETQYF
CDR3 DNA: TGCAGTGCATCGAGGGGGGGGCAAGAGACCCAGTACTTC

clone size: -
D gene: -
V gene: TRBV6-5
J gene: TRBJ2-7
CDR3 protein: CASSYGGAAEQYF
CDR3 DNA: TGTGCCAGCAGTTACGGGGGGGCGGCCGAGCAGTACTTC

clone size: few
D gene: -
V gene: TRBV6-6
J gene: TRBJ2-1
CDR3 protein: CASSYSKSGIPPTGYEQFF
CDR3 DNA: TGTGCCAGCAGTTACTCGAAATCCGGGATCCCGCCTACAGGATATGAGCAGTTCTTC

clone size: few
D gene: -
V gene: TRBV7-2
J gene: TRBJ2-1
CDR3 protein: CASSLGPRLEGFYNEQFF
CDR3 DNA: TGTGCCAGCAGCTTAGGGCCCAGGCTCGAGGGGTTTTACAATGAGCAGTTCTTC

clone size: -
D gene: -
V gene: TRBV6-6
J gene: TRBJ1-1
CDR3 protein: CASNKRGGRNTEAFF
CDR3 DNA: TGTGCCAGCAACAAACGAGGGGGGAGGAACACTGAAGCTTTCTTT

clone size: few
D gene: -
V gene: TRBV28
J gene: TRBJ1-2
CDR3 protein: CASSPRWGVGYGYTF
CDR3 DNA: TGTGCCAGCAGTCCCCGCTGGGGAGTAGGCTATGGCTACACCTTC

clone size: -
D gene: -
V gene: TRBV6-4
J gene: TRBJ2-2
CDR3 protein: CASTYSGGGTGELFF
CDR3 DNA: TGTGCCAGCACCTACTCAGGTGGAGGGACCGGGGAGCTGTTTTTT

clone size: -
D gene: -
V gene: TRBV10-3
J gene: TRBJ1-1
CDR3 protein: CAISEPGEGAFF
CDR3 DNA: TGTGCCATCAGTGAACCGGGGGAAGGAGCTTTCTTT

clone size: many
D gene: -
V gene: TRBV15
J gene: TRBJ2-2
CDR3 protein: CATSSQGSSQFFTGELFF
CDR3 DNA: TGTGCCACCAGCAGCCAGGGGTCCTCTCAATTTTTTACCGGGGAGCTGTTTTTT

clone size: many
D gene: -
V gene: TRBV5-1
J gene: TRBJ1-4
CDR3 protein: CASSLTGGDEKLFF
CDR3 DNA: TGCGCCAGCAGCTTGACAGGAGGAGATGAAAAACTGTTTTTT

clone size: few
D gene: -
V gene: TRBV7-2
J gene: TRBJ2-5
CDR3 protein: CASSQGRGRETQYF
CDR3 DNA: TGTGCCAGCAGCCAGGGGCGGGGTAGGGAGACCCAGTACTTC

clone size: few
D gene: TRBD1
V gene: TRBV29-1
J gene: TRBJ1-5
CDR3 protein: CSVGSGDREYSNQPQHF
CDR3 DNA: TGCAGCGTAGGATCTGGGGACAGAGAGTATAGCAATCAGCCCCAGCATTTT